The 12 T cell receptor beta chains reported below all come from one sample, sequenced in a study of T-cell memory formation after mild COVID-19. MiXCR, run by TCRdb on the 5' RACE reads, gives a single entry per CDR3 protein. The sample holds about 340,000 distinct CDR3 sequences; 20% to 25% are singletons and the top ten take approximately 13%. What was sequenced was PBMCs or a T cell subset sorted from them (not recorded which). These receptor sequences come from an adult woman who had mild COVID-19 (a few samples of this study predate the infection). Cell type and time point are not known.

This clonotype was observed a few times. The J gene is TRBJ2-2, the V gene TRBV7-2, with 8 bases identical to TRBD2. Germline assignment: CDR1 SGHTA and CDR2 FQGNSA. Trimming removed 6 bases from V and 1 base from J; junction bases left unmatched: 10. The CDR3 covers 17 residues. The CDR3 coding sequence is TGTGCCAGCAGAAACCATCTCAGCGGGGGGAACACCGGGGAGCTGTTTTTT. This encodes CASRNHLSGGNTGELFF.

There are many counts of this clonotype. This chain links TRBV18 with TRBJ2-2; 8 bases fit TRBD1. Germline assignment: CDR1 KGHSH and CDR2 LQKENI. CDR3 size: 15 residues. J lost 2 bases, V lost 8 bases, and 7 bases had no gene match. The CDR3 is CASSPGTGNTGELFF. As DNA, the CDR3 is TGTGCCAGCAGTCCAGGGACAGGAAACACCGGGGAGCTGTTTTTT.

The genes are TRBV25-1 and TRBJ1-2, with D tentatively TRBD1 (5 bases). The CDR3 totals 14 residues. V lost 5 bases, J lost 8 bases, and 18 bases lay in between. Germline CDR1 and CDR2: MGHDK and SYGVNS. The CDR3 nucleotides read TGTGCCAGCAGTAGGGAGGGGCCTTCTGGGGGCTACACCTTC. Protein product: CASSREGPSGGYTF.

This clonotype was counted only a few times. This chain joins TRBV10-3 and TRBJ2-7; D unclear. Germline V gene sequence: CDR1 ENHRY, CDR2 SYGVKD. Trimming removed 11 bases from V and 4 bases from J, with 21 bases in between. The length of the CDR3 is 14 residues. The CDR3 DNA sequence: TGTGCCGCGAAGGAAGAGAACAAACGGTACGAGCAGTACTTC. This translates into CAAKEENKRYEQYF.

The chain links TRBV5-1 to TRBJ1-2, with D unresolved. CDR3 size: 15 residues. The V and J ends lost 4 bases and 2 bases respectively, with 15 bases between them. In germline, CDR1 is SGHRS, CDR2 YFSETQ. The CDR3, as DNA: TGCGCCAGCAGCGGGTCCCTCGGCGGGAACTATGGCTACACCTTC. Amino acid sequence: CASSGSLGGNYGYTF. The full variable domain, its missing parts supplied by reference TRBV5-1 and TRBJ1-2, is KAGVTQTPRYLIKTRGQQVTLSCSPISGHRSVSWYQQTPGQGLQFLFEYFSETQRNKGNFPGRFSGRQFSNSRSEMNVSTLELGDSALYLCASSGSLGGNYGYTFGSGTRLTVV.

The V and J genes are TRBV24-1 and TRBJ2-3; D uncertain. Germline values: CDR1 KGHDR, CDR2 SFDVKD. The CDR3 consists of 12 residues. Trimming removed 6 bases at V and 6 bases at J, with 9 bases between. The CDR3 bases are TGTGCCACCAGTAGCTGGCGTGATACGCAGTATTTT. It encodes CATSSWRDTQYF.

V and J are TRBV10-3 and TRBJ1-6; no firm D call. The CDR3 covers 12 residues. CDR1 is ENHRY, CDR2 SYGVKD, per germline. V dropped 11 bases and J dropped 5 bases, with 10 bases sitting between them. The CDR3 bases are TGTGCCCATGGGCTCAATAATTCACCCCTCCACTTT. This translates into CAHGLNNSPLHF.

The chain employs TRBV6-6 and TRBJ2-7; D gene ambiguous. The V and J ends lost 5 bases and 2 bases respectively, with 13 bases between them. This CDR3 comprises 14 residues. Germline-derived CDR1 and CDR2 are MNHNY and SVGAGI (reference sequence). CDR3 sequence reads: CASSQYTGPYEQYF. The DNA for the CDR3 is TGTGCCAGCAGTCAATATACCGGGCCCTACGAGCAGTACTTC.

This clonotype was detected a few times. This chain joins TRBV6-5 and TRBJ1-1; D gene uncertain. This CDR3 is 14 amino acids long. The V gene lost 4 bases and the J gene lost 1 base, with 10 bases spanning the gap. The germline gives CDR1 MNHEY, CDR2 SVGAGI. CDR3 protein: CASSWTAQNTEAFF. CDR3 DNA: TGTGCCAGCAGTTGGACGGCCCAGAACACTGAAGCTTTCTTT.

This clonotype was found a few times. The genes are TRBV10-2 and TRBJ2-5; a possible D gene is TRBD1 (6 bases). Per the germline V gene, CDR1 is WSHSY and CDR2 is SAAADI. This CDR3 contains 15 residues. Trimming cost V 6 bases and J 2 bases, with 16 bases left between them. CDR3 sequence: CASRNRERGQETQYF. The CDR3 DNA is TGCGCCAGCAGAAACAGGGAGAGGGGACAAGAGACCCAGTACTTC.

This clonotype has just a few counts. The chain couples TRBV7-9 to TRBJ2-7; possible D gene TRBD1, 6 bases. CDR3 length: 14 residues. The V gene lost 7 bases and the J gene lost 6 bases, with 19 bases spanning the gap. CDR1 is SEHNR and CDR2 is FQNEAQ in the germline V gene (reference sequence). The CDR3: CASTSIEGVLEQYF. The CDR3 nucleotides are TGTGCCAGCACCAGTATAGAGGGGGTCCTCGAGCAGTACTTC.

V is TRBV3-1 and J is TRBJ2-5, with a possible D match to TRBD1 (6 bases). V was trimmed by 5 bases and J by 5 bases, leaving 15 bases between them. This CDR3 is built from 14 residues. The germline gives CDR1 LGHDT, CDR2 YNNKEL (reference sequence). In nucleotides, the CDR3 is TGTGCCAGCAGCTCACAGGGTAGGATGGAGACCCAGTACTTC. It codes for CASSSQGRMETQYF.